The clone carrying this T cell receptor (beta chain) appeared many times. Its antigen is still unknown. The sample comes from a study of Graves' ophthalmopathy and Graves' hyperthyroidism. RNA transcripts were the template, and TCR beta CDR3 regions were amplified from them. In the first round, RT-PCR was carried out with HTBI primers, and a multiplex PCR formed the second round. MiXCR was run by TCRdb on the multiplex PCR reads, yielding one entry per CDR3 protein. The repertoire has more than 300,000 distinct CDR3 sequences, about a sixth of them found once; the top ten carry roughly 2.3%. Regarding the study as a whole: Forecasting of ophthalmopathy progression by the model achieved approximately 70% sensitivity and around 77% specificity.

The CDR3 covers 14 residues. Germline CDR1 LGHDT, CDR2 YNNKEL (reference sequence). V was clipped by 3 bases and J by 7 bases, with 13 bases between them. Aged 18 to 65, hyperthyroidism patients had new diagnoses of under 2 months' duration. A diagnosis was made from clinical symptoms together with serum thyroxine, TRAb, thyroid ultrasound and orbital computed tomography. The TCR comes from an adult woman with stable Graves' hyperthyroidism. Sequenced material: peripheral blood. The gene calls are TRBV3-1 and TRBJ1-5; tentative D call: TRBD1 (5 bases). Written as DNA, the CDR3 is TGTGCCAGCAGCCAGCAGGGTTCGGGCCAGCCCCAGCATTTT. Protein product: CASSQQGSGQPQHF.